These 25 T cell receptor beta chains originate from one sample sequenced in a study of molecular identifiers for immune sequencing clone quantification. MiXCR was run by TCRdb on the PCR reads, yielding one entry per CDR3 protein. The table lists 90,000 to 120,000 distinct CDR3 sequences, about 35% of them singletons, with around 4.2% in the top ten. The sequencing input was naive CD8+ T cells from blood, with Jurkat cell RNA spiked in. The subset: FACS-sorted CD8+CD4-CCR7+CD45RA+ naive T cells. Receptors originate from a human donor in good health. Some libraries in this study had Jurkat cell RNA spiked in.

This clonotype was seen a single time. A much larger clonotype is one base distant, so this may be a read error. V gene TRBV6-2 or TRBV6-3 combines with J gene TRBJ2-4; D tentatively reads TRBD1 or TRBD2 (5 bases each). With 7 bases removed from V and 0 bases from J, the gap between germline ends came to 13 bases. Germline assignment: CDR1 MNHEY and CDR2 SVGEGT. This CDR3 is 15 amino acids long. The CDR3 protein is CASTEGPQAKNIQYF. The CDR3 DNA reads TGTGCCAGCACCGAGGGACCGCAAGCCAAAAACATTCAGTACTTC.

To note about this clonotype: A far larger clone is one nucleotide away, so this likely arose from a read error. The chain combines TRBV28 with TRBJ2-3; 7 bases match TRBD2. V lost 5 bases, J lost 4 bases, and 3 bases stayed unmatched. CDR1 is MDHEN, CDR2 SYDVKM, per germline. CDR3 length: 13 residues. The CDR3 region has the DNA TGTGCCAGCAGTATGGCGGGAGCAGATACGCAGTATTTT. This gives the protein CASSMAGADTQYF.

This clonotype was observed a handful of times. J is TRBJ2-1 and V is TRBV4-1, with TRBD2 matching over 8 bases. V lost 4 bases, J lost 9 bases, and 8 bases stayed unmatched. This CDR3 comprises 14 residues. Germline assignment: CDR1 MGHRA and CDR2 YSYEKL. CDR3 protein: CASSPPGLEAEQFF. DNA for the CDR3: TGCGCCAGCAGCCCACCGGGACTAGAGGCTGAGCAGTTCTTC.

This clonotype occurred a few times. This chain links TRBV7-9 with TRBJ1-4; a weak D match, TRBD1 (6 bases). Germline CDR1 reads SEHNR; CDR2 reads FQNEAQ (reference sequence). CDR3 length: 15 amino acids. V lost 5 bases and J lost 6, with 16 bases in between. Here the CDR3 DNA reads TGTGCCAGCAGCGTTCTAGGACAGCCGGATGAAAAACTGTTTTTT. The encoded protein is CASSVLGQPDEKLFF.

Of note for this clonotype: A read error may explain this, as a much larger clone is one base away. This chain connects TRBV28 to TRBJ2-2; no definite D call. Germline V gene data show CDR1 as MDHEN and CDR2 as SYDVKM. Trimming left V 5 bases short and J 5 bases short, with 15 bases between. The CDR3 sequence is 15 residues long. This chain's CDR3 is CASSNASRNTGELFF. CDR3 DNA: TGTGCCAGCAGTAACGCCTCAAGGAATACCGGGGAGCTGTTTTTT.

Concerning this clonotype: Its ends do not fully match the called genes, so a read error is possible. V is TRBV2 and J is TRBJ1-5; the D gene is possibly TRBD1 (5 bases). Germline CDR1 is SNHLY and CDR2 is FYNNEI. This CDR3 has 15 amino acids. CDR3 DNA: TGTGCCAACAGTGAAGCGACAGAGCAGAATCAGCCCCCGCATTTT. As protein: CANSEATEQNQPPHF.

To note about this clonotype: The conserved phenylalanine or tryptophan is not found at the CDR3 terminus, so this likely reflects a read error. It is unclear where the CDR3 begins or ends on the DNA, so no DNA is shown, and the CDR3 is as TCRdb lists it. The J gene is TRBJ2-3, the V gene TRBV7-9. CDR1 is SEHNR and CDR2 is FQNEAQ in the germline V gene (reference sequence). The CDR3 spans 16 amino acids, including both terminal residues. CDR3 residues: CASSFAQHTPSDTQNL.

This clonotype was found a few times. The chain's CDR3 is CSVDGTRDRGSNEQFF. In DNA, the CDR3 is TGCAGCGTTGACGGAACCCGGGACAGGGGCTCCAATGAGCAGTTCTTC. This chain links TRBV29-1 with TRBJ2-1; 10 bases map to TRBD1. CDR3 length equals 16 residues. Looked up from germline, CDR1 is SQVTM and CDR2 is ANQGSEA. The ends lost 3 bases at V and 6 bases at J; junction bases unmatched: 11.

This chain links TRBV9 with TRBJ2-5; maybe TRBD1 (5 bases). CDR1 is SGDLS and CDR2 is YYNGEE in the germline V gene. V gave up 0 bases and J gave up 1 base, with 10 bases separating them. The CDR3 is 15 residues long. The CDR3 protein is CASSVVDTSQETQYF. Written as DNA, the CDR3 is TGTGCCAGCAGCGTAGTGGACACATCCCAAGAGACCCAGTACTTC.

This clonotype occurred many times. This chain uses TRBV5-5 with TRBJ2-7; D unclear. Germline-derived CDR1 and CDR2 are SGHKS and YYEKEE (reference sequence). CDR3 size: 13 residues. The V and J ends lost 4 bases and 3 bases respectively, with 11 bases between them. CDR3 DNA sequence: TGTGCCAGCAGCCTGGACGGATACTACGAGCAGTACTTC. Translating it yields CASSLDGYYEQYF.

This clonotype was seen a few times. The CDR3 loop reads CASRALDSYNEQFF. CDR3 bases: TGTGCCAGCCGGGCCCTGGATTCCTACAATGAGCAGTTCTTC. The chain uses TRBV28 and TRBJ2-1; no firm D call. Between the trimmed V and J ends, which lost 8 bases and 1 base, there was a span of 12 bases. This CDR3 region has 14 residues. From germline, CDR1 is MDHEN and CDR2 SYDVKM. Together with reference TRBV28 and TRBJ2-1, the CDR3 gives the full variable domain: DVKVTQSSRYLVKRTGEKVFLECVQDMDHENMFWYRQDPGLGLRLIYFSYDVKMKEKGDIPEGYSVSREKKERFSLILESASTNQTSMYLCASRALDSYNEQFFGPGTRLTVL.

This chain links TRBV13 with TRBJ1-4, with 7 bases identical to TRBD1. V trimming: 4 bases; J trimming: 0 bases; junction bases outside the gene matches: 14. This CDR3 has 19 residues. Germline V gene sequence: CDR1 PRHDT, CDR2 FYEKMQ (reference sequence). The CDR3 DNA sequence: TGTGCCAGCAGCTCAACGGACTGGACAGGCCGTCCAACTAATGAAAAACTGTTTTTT. The encoded protein is CASSSTDWTGRPTNEKLFF.

This clonotype was found a few times. J is TRBJ1-5 and V is TRBV19, with D maybe TRBD1 (6 bases). The CDR3 is 15 residues long. Germline CDR1 LNHDA, CDR2 SQIVND (reference sequence). Trimming cost V 8 bases and J 1 base, with 15 bases left between them. The CDR3 sequence: CASLAGTRSNQPQHF. The CDR3 bases are TGTGCCAGTCTCGCCGGGACAAGAAGCAATCAGCCCCAGCATTTT.

The V gene is TRBV4-1, the J gene TRBJ2-7; TRBD1 might be the D (5 bases). Per the germline V gene, CDR1 is MGHRA and CDR2 is YSYEKL. Between the trimmed V and J ends, which lost 3 bases and 3 bases, there was a span of 12 bases. The CDR3 covers 14 residues. CDR3 residues: CASSHVGAIYEQYF. CDR3 DNA: TGCGCCAGCAGCCATGTAGGGGCCATCTACGAGCAGTACTTC.

The chain recombines TRBV7-9 with TRBJ1-4, with D perhaps matching TRBD1 (6 bases). V was clipped by 5 bases and J by 3 bases, with 13 bases between them. The CDR3 spans 15 residues. CDR1 SEHNR and CDR2 FQNEAQ come from the germline V gene (reference sequence). In DNA, the CDR3 is TGTGCCAGCAGCGAAAGCAGGGGTTCTAATGAAAAACTGTTTTTT. Translating gives CASSESRGSNEKLFF.

This clonotype showed up many times. The V and J genes are TRBV29-1 and TRBJ2-5; D possibly matches TRBD1 or TRBD2 (5 bases each). V was cut by 5 bases and J by 0 bases, with 25 bases left in between. CDR1 and CDR2 (germline): SQVTM, ANQGSEA. This CDR3 comprises 18 residues. CDR3 nucleotide sequence: TGCAGCGTTCAAGGACTCATCCGAGTCGACAGTTACCAAGAGACCCAGTACTTC. Its translation is CSVQGLIRVDSYQETQYF.

The CDR3 reads CASSQLKSTDTQYF. Written as DNA, the CDR3 is TGTGCCAGCAGTCAACTGAAGAGCACAGATACGCAGTATTTT. This rearrangement joins TRBV6-2 or TRBV6-3 to TRBJ2-3; unclear D gene. The CDR3 is 14 residues long. Deletions cut 5 bases from V and 0 bases from J, with 9 bases between. Per the germline V gene, CDR1 is MNHEY and CDR2 is SVGEGT.

This clonotype was found many times. The chain combines TRBV9 with TRBJ1-3; D gene ambiguous. The germline gives CDR1 SGDLS, CDR2 YYNGEE. V shed 0 bases and J shed 0 bases, with 4 bases lying between them. The CDR3 contains 14 residues. CDR3 loop: CASSVDLSGNTIYF. As DNA, the CDR3 is TGTGCCAGCAGCGTAGATCTCTCTGGAAACACCATATATTTT.

The V call is TRBV10-3, the J call TRBJ2-7; D might be TRBD1 or TRBD2, each matching 6 bases. Trimming took off 6 bases at V and 2 bases at J, with 11 bases between the two ends. Per germline, CDR1 ENHRY and CDR2 SYGVKD. The CDR3 has 13 residues. As DNA, the CDR3 is TGTGCCATCAGCCAGGGGACTCCCTACGAGCAGTACTTC. It yields the protein CAISQGTPYEQYF.

A few counts support this clonotype. The chain recombines TRBV28 with TRBJ2-7; TRBD1 aligns across 8 bases. J lost 4 bases, V lost 6 bases, and 14 bases had no gene match. The V gene's germline CDR1 is MDHEN and CDR2 SYDVKM. The length of the CDR3 is 16 residues. The CDR3 region is CASSTRTGPFAYEQYF. The CDR3 DNA sequence: TGTGCCAGCAGCACTAGGACAGGGCCTTTTGCTTACGAGCAGTACTTC.

The V and J genes are TRBV19 and TRBJ1-5; tentatively, D is TRBD1 (5 bases). The germline CDR1 and CDR2 sequences are LNHDA and SQIVND (reference sequence). The CDR3 is 18 residues long. The V end lost 5 bases, the J end lost 5 bases, and 25 bases lay between the germline ends. CDR3 sequence: CASSPVRRGVGGDQPQHF. The CDR3 DNA sequence: TGTGCCAGTAGTCCCGTACGTCGGGGCGTGGGTGGAGATCAGCCCCAGCATTTT.

On this clonotype: A much larger clone differs from this one at a single base, so this may be a read error. CDR3 DNA: TGTGCCAGCAGTGTTGGGAGAACGCAGTTTTTT. It specifies CASSVGRTQFF. The V gene is TRBV5-6, the J gene TRBJ2-3, with a possible D match to TRBD2 (5 bases). Germline CDR1 and CDR2: SGHDT and YYEEEE. There are 11 residues in the CDR3. The entire variable domain, with the rest obtained from reference TRBV5-6 and TRBJ2-3, is as follows: DAGVTQSPTHLIKTRGQQVTLRCSPKSGHDTVSWYQQALGQGPQFIFQYYEEEERQRGNFPDRFSGHQFPNYSSELNVNALLLGDSALYLCASSVGRTQFFGPGTRLTVL.

This clonotype appeared many times. This chain joins TRBV12-3 or TRBV12-4 and TRBJ2-3; 7 nucleotides match TRBD2. V trimming: 1 base; J trimming: 3 bases; junction bases outside the gene matches: 1. This CDR3 is 14 amino acids long. The CDR3 bases are TGTGCCAGCAGTTTAGGCGGGAGAACAGATACGCAGTATTTT. The encoded protein is CASSLGGRTDTQYF.

This chain joins TRBV4-1 and TRBJ1-5; 7 bases fit TRBD1. The junction had 5 bases not matched to a gene; V was cut back by 1 base and J by 5 bases. The germline V gene encodes CDR1 MGHRA and CDR2 YSYEKL. The CDR3 is made up of 15 amino acids. CDR3 DNA: TGCGCCAGCAGCCAAGTGGGGACAGTTGATCAGCCCCAGCATTTT. It codes for CASSQVGTVDQPQHF.

The chain employs TRBV6-6 and TRBJ2-1; tentatively, D is TRBD1 (8 bases). The CDR3 sequence is 15 residues long. Trimming left V 0 bases short and J 8 bases short, with 14 bases between. Germline V CDR1 and CDR2: MNHNY, SVGAGI (reference sequence). CDR3 in amino acids: CASSYSQGAGDEQFF. DNA for the CDR3: TGTGCCAGCAGTTACTCGCAGGGGGCGGGGGATGAGCAGTTCTTC.